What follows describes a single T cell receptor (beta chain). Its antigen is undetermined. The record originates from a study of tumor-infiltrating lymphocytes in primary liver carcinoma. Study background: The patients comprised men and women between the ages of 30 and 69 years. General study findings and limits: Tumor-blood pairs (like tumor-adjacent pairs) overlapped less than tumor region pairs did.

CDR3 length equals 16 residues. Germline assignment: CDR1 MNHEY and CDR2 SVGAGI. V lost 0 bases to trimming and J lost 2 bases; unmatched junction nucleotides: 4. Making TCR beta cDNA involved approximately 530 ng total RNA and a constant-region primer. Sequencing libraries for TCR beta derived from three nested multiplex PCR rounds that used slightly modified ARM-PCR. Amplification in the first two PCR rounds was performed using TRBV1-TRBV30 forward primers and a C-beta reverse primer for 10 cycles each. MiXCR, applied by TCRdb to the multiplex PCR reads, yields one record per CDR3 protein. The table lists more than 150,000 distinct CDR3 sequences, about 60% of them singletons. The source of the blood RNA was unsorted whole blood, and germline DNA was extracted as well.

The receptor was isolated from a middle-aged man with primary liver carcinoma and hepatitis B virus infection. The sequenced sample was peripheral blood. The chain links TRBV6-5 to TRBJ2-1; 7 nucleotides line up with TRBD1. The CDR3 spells CASSYSVGTAYNEQFF. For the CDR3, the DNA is TGTGCCAGCAGTTACTCGGTTGGGACAGCCTACAATGAGCAGTTCTTC.